The rows below give T cell receptor beta chains drawn from one sample of a study of T cell clonotyping in hematopoietic cell transplantation. Using immunoSEQ multiplex PCR, the repertoire was profiled, and TCRdb retains in-frame clones only, with some absent. The sample contains 25,000 to 30,000 clones, more than 65% of which appear only once. Sequencing was performed on peripheral blood mononuclear cells, taken before stem cell transplant. These TCRs come from a woman aged 55-70 years with acute myeloid leukemia. Some clones in this sample may be carry-over from other donors' samples. Each CDR3 is given with its conserved first and last residue. The D gene is left open where the match is weak. A row's size may be missing; if present it is once, few, many or a size class.

j_call cdr3_length clone_size d_call v_call cdr3_aa cdr3_nt
TRBJ2-7 12 NA NA TRBV19 CASRAELGEQYF TGTGCCAGTCGCGCAGAGTTGGGCGAGCAGTACTTC
TRBJ1-2 15 NA NA TRBV29-1 CSVVLNPGSFYGYTF TGCAGCGTGGTCCTGAACCCGGGATCCTTTTATGGCTACACCTTC
TRBJ2-1 14 NA NA TRBV19 CASSVSSFYNEQFF TGTGCCAGTAGTGTCTCGTCGTTCTACAATGAGCAGTTCTTC
TRBJ1-1 13 NA NA TRBV9 CASSVGRGTEAFF TGTGCCAGCAGCGTAGGCAGGGGTACTGAAGCTTTCTTT
TRBJ2-2 12 NA NA TRBV5-1 CASSLGSGELFF TGCGCCAGCAGCTTGGGCTCCGGGGAGCTGTTTTTT
TRBJ1-2 14 NA TRBD1 TRBV6-4 CASSYLDRNYGYTF TGTGCCAGCAGTTACTTGGACAGGAACTATGGCTACACCTTC
TRBJ2-5 15 NA NA TRBV9 CASSVEFGTGETQYF TGTGCCAGCAGCGTAGAGTTCGGGACCGGGGAGACCCAGTACTTC
TRBJ1-1 11 NA NA TRBV28 CASSYGTEAFF TGTGCCAGCAGTTATGGCACTGAAGCTTTCTTT
TRBJ1-5 13 NA NA TRBV9 CASSVGYYQPQHF TGTGCCAGCAGCGTGGGGTATTATCAGCCCCAGCATTTT
TRBJ2-7 14 few TRBD1 TRBV10-3 CAIRSDRGAYEQYF TGTGCCATCAGATCGGACAGGGGAGCCTACGAGCAGTACTTC
TRBJ1-5 14 NA NA TRBV4-3 CASSQELEEQPQHF TGCGCCAGCAGCCAAGAATTGGAAGAGCAGCCCCAGCATTTT
TRBJ1-5 13 NA NA TRBV10-3 CAISELSRQPQHF TGTGCCATCAGTGAGTTGAGCAGACAGCCCCAGCATTTT
TRBJ2-3 14 NA TRBD2 TRBV7-9 CASIQAGGTDTQYF TGTGCCAGCATTCAAGCGGGGGGCACAGATACGCAGTATTTT
TRBJ1-1 14 NA NA TRBV7-9 CASSPPGGDTEAFF TGTGCCAGCAGCCCGCCCGGGGGGGACACTGAAGCTTTCTTT
TRBJ1-4 12 NA NA TRBV25-1 CASSQDNEKLFF TGTGCCAGCAGCCAGGATAATGAAAAACTGTTTTTT
TRBJ2-7 16 NA TRBD2 TRBV5-1 CASSLVGLAGEYEQYF TGCGCCAGCAGCTTGGTAGGCCTAGCGGGAGAGTACGAGCAGTACTTC
TRBJ2-2 13 NA TRBD2 TRBV14 CASREREPGELFF TGTGCCAGCAGGGAGCGGGAGCCCGGGGAGCTGTTTTTT
TRBJ1-5 15 few TRBD1 TRBV4-1 CASSPDRGLSQPQHF TGCGCCAGCAGCCCGGACAGGGGATTAAGCCAGCCCCAGCATTTT
TRBJ2-7 11 once NA TRBV20-1 CSASGAYEQYF TGCAGTGCTAGTGGGGCCTACGAGCAGTACTTC
TRBJ2-2 16 NA TRBD2 TRBV14 CASSLRLARGTGELFF TGTGCCAGCAGCCTCCGACTAGCCCGGGGGACCGGGGAGCTGTTTTTT
TRBJ2-7 15 NA TRBD2 TRBV7-2 CASSLKTSGGDEQYF TGTGCCAGCAGCTTAAAGACTAGCGGGGGGGACGAGCAGTACTTC
TRBJ2-3 15 NA TRBD1 TRBV10-3 CAISESGTGTDTQYF TGTGCCATCAGTGAGTCGGGGACAGGCACAGATACGCAGTATTTT